This TCR beta chain was recorded in a study of CXCR3-negative and CXCR3-positive naive CD8 T cells. The CDR3 extends over 15 amino acids. CDR1 and CDR2 from the germline V gene are KGHSH and LQKENI. In regard to this clonotype: No antigen is known for it.

With UMI labels, 5' RACE was used to prepare the TRB cDNA libraries. TCRdb reprocessed the 5' RACE reads; each CDR3 protein has one entry and no DNA is given. Across some 4,000 distinct CDR3 sequences, the top ten clones capture roughly 2.1% of the sample. General study results and limits: The level of CXCR3 expression partially decreased after cryopreservation; the majority of assays used fresh PBMCs.

Sequencing used naive CXCR3- CD8+ T cells from blood. Indicated subset: CD45RO-CCR7+CD27+CD95- naive CD8+ T cells lacking CXCR3 (TNR3-). This TCR derives from a human donor in good health. Some clones in this sample may be carry-over from other donors' samples. This chain joins TRBV18 and TRBJ2-7; TCRdb returns TRBD1, unconfirmable since there is no DNA. CDR3 amino acids: CASSDTGFYSYEQYF.